The T cell receptor (beta chain) described here comes from a study of blood T cell repertoires in COVID-19. Authors' analysis steps: Scientists estimated how many nucleated cells there were by amplifying reference gene primers. TCRdb's table, derived via immunoSEQ multiplex PCR, lists solely in-frame clones and lacks some. V, J and clone size reflect that table, while D and trimming were determined from the DNA. Of roughly 50,000 clones in the sample, around 88% are singletons; the top ten hold roughly 2.1%. In this sample, this clone turned up once. The sample was peripheral blood. This sequence was found in a woman aged 55-70 years with acute or convalescent COVID-19.

This chain's CDR3 is CATSIRRLAGANTGELFF. The CDR3 DNA is TGTGCCACCAGCATCAGGCGTTTAGCGGGGGCGAACACCGGGGAGCTGTTTTTT. This chain links TRBV15 with TRBJ2-2; 9 nucleotides match TRBD2. This CDR3 contains 18 residues. Germline V gene data show CDR1 as LNHNV and CDR2 as YYDKDF (reference sequence). V shed 4 bases, J shed 0 bases, and the junction held 9 bases outside the gene matches.